This record covers a single TCR beta chain. No antigen is known for it. The table came from immunoSEQ multiplex PCR; TCRdb's copy has only in-frame clones and leaves some out. The data show roughly 14,000 clones, approximately 83% seen once. The data stem from a study of T cell clonotyping in hematopoietic cell transplantation. The CDR3 is 12 amino acids. Germline V gene sequence: CDR1 SGHDT, CDR2 YYEEEE. The V end was cut by 1 base, the J end by 9 bases, with 5 bases between. Study-wide results and limits: Cells were unsorted, so CD4 and CD8 contributions were not separated. Graft donor and pretransplant recipient Inverse Simpson Index values predicted broader posttransplant TCR diversity. After transplant, recipient diversity fell while pathologically expanded clonotypes grew through day 180.

This receptor was obtained from a woman aged 35 to 49 in good health. Some clones in this sample may be carry-over from other donors' samples. The sequenced sample was peripheral blood mononuclear cells. This sequence joins TRBV5-6 and TRBJ1-6; maybe TRBD1 (5 bases). The DNA of the CDR3 is TGTGCCAGCAGCTTGCAGGGTTCACCCCTCCACTTT. It yields the protein CASSLQGSPLHF.